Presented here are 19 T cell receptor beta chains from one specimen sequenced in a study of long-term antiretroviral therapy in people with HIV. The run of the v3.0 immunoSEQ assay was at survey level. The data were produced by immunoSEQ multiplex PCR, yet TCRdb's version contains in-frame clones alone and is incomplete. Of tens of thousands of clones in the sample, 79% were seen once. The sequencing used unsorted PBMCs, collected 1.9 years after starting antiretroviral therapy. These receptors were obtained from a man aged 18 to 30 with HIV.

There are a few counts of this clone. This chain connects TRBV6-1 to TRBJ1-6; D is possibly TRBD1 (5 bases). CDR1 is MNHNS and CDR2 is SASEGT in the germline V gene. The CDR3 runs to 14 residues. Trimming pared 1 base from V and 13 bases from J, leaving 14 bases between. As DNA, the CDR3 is TGTGCCAGCAGTGAAGGGGACCCATTCTCGCCCCTCCACTTT. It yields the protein CASSEGDPFSPLHF.

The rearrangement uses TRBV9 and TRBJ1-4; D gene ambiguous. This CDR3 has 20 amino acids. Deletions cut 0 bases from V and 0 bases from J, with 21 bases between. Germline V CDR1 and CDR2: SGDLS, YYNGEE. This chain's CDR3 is CASSVEAPHRADATNEKLFF. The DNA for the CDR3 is TGTGCCAGCAGCGTAGAAGCCCCACATCGAGCGGATGCAACTAATGAAAAACTGTTTTTT.

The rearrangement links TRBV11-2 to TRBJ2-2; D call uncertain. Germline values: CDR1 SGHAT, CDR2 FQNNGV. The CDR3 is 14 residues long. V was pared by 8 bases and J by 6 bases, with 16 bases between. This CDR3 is CASVSQVKAGELFF. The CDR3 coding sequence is TGTGCCAGCGTATCTCAGGTTAAGGCCGGGGAGCTGTTTTTT.

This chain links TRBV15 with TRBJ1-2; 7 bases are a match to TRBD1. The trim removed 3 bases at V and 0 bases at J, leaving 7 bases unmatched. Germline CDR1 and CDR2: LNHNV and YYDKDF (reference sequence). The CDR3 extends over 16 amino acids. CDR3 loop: CATSSTRDSPNYGYTF. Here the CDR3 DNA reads TGTGCCACCAGCAGCACGCGGGACAGCCCTAACTATGGCTACACCTTC.

The CDR3 DNA is TGTGCCAGCTCAATAGCGGGGGGCACAGATACGCAGTATTTT. This encodes CASSIAGGTDTQYF. The chain uses TRBV18 and TRBJ2-3, with 9 bases fitting TRBD2. Germline V lookup: CDR1 KGHSH, CDR2 LQKENI. The CDR3 totals 14 residues. Trimming removed 5 bases from V and 1 base from J; junction bases left unmatched: 1.

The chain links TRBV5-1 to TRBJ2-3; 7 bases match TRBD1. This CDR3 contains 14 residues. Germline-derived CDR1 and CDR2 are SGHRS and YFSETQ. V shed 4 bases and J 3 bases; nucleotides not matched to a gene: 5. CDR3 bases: TGCGCCAGCAGCCCGGAACAGGGGACAGATACGCAGTATTTT. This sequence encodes CASSPEQGTDTQYF.

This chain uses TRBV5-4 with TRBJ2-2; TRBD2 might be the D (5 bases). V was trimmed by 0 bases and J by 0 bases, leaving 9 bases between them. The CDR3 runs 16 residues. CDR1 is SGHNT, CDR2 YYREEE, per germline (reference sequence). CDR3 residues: CASSLGGAANTGELFF. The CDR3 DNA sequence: TGTGCCAGCAGCTTGGGGGGAGCAGCGAACACCGGGGAGCTGTTTTTT.

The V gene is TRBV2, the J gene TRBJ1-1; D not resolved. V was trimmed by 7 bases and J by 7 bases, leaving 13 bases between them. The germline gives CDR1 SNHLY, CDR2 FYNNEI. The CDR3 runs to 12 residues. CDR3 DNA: TGTGCCAGCAACTCAGGTTACGGTGAAGCTTTCTTT. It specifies CASNSGYGEAFF.

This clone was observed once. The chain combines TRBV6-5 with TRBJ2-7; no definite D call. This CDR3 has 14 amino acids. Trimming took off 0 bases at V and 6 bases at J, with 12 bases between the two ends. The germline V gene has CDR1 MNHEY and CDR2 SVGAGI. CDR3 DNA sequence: TGTGCCAGCAGTTACTCTCAGTACTTAACCGAGCAGTACTTC. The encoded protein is CASSYSQYLTEQYF.

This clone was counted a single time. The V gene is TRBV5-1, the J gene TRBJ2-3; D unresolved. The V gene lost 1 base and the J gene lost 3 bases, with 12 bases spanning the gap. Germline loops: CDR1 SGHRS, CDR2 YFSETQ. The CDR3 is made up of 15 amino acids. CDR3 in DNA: TGCGCCAGCAGCTTGTCCAGCTTGAATACAGATACGCAGTATTTT. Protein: CASSLSSLNTDTQYF.

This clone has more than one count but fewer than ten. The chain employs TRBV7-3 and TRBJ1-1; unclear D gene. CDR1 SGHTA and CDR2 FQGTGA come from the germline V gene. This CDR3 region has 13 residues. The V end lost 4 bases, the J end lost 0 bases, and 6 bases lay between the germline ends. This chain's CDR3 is CASSSTVNTEAFF. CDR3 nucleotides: TGTGCCAGCAGCTCGACCGTGAACACTGAAGCTTTCTTT. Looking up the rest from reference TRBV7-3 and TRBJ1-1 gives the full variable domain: GAGVSQTPSNKVTEKGKYVELRCDPISGHTALYWYRQSLGQGPEFLIYFQGTGAADDSGLPNDRFFAVRPEGSVSTLKIQRTERGDSAVYLCASSSTVNTEAFFGQGTRLTVV.

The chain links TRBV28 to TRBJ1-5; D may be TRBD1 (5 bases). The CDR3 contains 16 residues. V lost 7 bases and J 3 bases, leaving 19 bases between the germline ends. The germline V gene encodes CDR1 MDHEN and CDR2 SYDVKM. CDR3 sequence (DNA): TGTGCCAGCATCCCAGGCGGGGAGGGGTTCAATCAGCCCCAGCATTTT. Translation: CASIPGGEGFNQPQHF.

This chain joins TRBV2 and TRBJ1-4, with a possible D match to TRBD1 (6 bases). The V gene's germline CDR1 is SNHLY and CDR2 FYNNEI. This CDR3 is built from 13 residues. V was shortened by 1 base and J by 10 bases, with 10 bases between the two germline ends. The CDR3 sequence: CASSEGQERKLFF. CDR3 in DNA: TGTGCCAGCAGTGAAGGACAGGAGCGAAAACTGTTTTTT.

CDR3 amino acids: CASSVTGVRYEQYF. The CDR3 DNA is TGTGCCAGCAGCGTGACAGGGGTTCGGTACGAGCAGTACTTC. The genes are TRBV7-9 and TRBJ2-7; 8 nucleotides agree with TRBD1. Germline V gene lookup returns CDR1 SEHNR and CDR2 FQNEAQ (reference sequence). The CDR3 covers 14 residues. V trimming: 5 bases; J trimming: 4 bases; junction bases outside the gene matches: 7.

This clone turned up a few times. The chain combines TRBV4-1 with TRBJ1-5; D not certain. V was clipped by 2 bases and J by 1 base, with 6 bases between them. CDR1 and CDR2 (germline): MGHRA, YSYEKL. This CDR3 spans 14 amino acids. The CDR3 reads CASSQLDSNQPQHF. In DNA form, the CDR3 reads TGCGCCAGCAGCCAACTGGACAGCAATCAGCCCCAGCATTTT.

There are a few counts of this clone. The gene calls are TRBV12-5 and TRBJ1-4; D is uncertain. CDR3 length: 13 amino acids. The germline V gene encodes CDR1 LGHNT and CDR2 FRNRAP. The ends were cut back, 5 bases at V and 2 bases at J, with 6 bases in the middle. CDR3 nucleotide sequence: TGTGCTAGTGGTCACTGGACTAATGAAAAACTGTTTTTT. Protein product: CASGHWTNEKLFF.

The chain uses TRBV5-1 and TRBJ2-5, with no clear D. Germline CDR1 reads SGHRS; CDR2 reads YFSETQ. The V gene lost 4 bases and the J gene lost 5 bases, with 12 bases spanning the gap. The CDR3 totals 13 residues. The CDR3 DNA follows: TGCGCCAGCAGCCTGGACGTGTTCGAGACCCAGTACTTC. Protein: CASSLDVFETQYF. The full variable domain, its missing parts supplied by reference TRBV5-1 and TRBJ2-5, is KAGVTQTPRYLIKTRGQQVTLSCSPISGHRSVSWYQQTPGQGLQFLFEYFSETQRNKGNFPGRFSGRQFSNSRSEMNVSTLELGDSALYLCASSLDVFETQYFGPGTRLLVL.

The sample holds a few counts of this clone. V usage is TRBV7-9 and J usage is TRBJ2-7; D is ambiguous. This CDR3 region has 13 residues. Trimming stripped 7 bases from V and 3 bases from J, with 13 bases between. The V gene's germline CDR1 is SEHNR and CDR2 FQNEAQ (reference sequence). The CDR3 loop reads CASIPDGNYEQYF. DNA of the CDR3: TGTGCCAGCATCCCGGACGGAAACTACGAGCAGTACTTC.

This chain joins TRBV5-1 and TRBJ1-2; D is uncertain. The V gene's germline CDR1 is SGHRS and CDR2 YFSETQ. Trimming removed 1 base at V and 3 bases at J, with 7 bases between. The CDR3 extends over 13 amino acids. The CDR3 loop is CASSLRIDYGYTF. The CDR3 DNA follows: TGCGCCAGCAGCTTGAGGATTGACTATGGCTACACCTTC.